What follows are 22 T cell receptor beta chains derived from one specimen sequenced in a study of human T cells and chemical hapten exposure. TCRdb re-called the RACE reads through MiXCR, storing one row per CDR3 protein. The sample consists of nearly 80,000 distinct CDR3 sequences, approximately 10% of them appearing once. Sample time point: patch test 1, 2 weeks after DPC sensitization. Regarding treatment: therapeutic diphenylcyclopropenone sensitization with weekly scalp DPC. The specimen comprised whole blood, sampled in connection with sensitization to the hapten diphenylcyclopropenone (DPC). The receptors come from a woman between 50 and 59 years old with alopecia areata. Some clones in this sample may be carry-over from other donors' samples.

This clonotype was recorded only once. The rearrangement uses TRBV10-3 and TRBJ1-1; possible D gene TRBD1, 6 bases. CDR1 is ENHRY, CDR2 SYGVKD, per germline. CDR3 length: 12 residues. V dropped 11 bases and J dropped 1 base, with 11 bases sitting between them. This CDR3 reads CALRGGNTEAFF. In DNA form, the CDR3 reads TGTGCCCTTCGAGGGGGGAACACTGAAGCTTTCTTT.

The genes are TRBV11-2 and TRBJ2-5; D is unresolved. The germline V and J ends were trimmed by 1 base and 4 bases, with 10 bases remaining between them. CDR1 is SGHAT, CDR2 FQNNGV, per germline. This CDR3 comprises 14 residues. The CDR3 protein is CASSLGHRSETQYF. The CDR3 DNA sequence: TGTGCCAGCAGCTTAGGACACCGATCAGAGACCCAGTACTTC.

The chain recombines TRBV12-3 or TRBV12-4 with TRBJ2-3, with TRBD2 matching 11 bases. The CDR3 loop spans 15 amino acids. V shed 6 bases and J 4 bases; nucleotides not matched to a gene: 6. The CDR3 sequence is CASRTLAGAPDTQYF. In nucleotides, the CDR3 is TGTGCCAGCAGGACACTAGCGGGAGCCCCAGATACGCAGTATTTT.

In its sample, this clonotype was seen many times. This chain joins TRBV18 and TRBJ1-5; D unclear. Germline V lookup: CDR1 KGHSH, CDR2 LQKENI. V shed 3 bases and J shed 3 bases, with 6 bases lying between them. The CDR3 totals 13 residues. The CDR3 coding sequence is TGTGCCAGCTCACCGAAGACCAATCAGCCCCAGCATTTT. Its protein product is CASSPKTNQPQHF.

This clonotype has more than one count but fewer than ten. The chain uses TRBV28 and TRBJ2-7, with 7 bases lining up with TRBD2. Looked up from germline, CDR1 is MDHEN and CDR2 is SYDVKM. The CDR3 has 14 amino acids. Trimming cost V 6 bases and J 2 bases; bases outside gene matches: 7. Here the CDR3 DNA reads TGTGCCAGCAGCGCCGGGGGGAGGGCCTACGAGCAGTACTTC. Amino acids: CASSAGGRAYEQYF.

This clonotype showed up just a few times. CDR3 sequence (DNA): TGCGCCAGCAGCGAATTGAACAGGCGGAACACTGAAGCTTTCTTT. It yields the protein CASSELNRRNTEAFF. The chain employs TRBV5-1 and TRBJ1-1; D may be TRBD1 (5 bases). V lost 4 bases and J lost 1, with 14 bases in between. Per the germline V gene, CDR1 is SGHRS and CDR2 is YFSETQ. The CDR3 has 15 amino acids.

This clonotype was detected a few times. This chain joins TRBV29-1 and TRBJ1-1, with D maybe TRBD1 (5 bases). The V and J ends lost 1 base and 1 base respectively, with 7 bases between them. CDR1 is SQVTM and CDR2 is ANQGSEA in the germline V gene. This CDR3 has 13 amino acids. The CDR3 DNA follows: TGCAGCGTTGAAGTGGGGCAGAACACTGAAGCTTTCTTT. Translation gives CSVEVGQNTEAFF.

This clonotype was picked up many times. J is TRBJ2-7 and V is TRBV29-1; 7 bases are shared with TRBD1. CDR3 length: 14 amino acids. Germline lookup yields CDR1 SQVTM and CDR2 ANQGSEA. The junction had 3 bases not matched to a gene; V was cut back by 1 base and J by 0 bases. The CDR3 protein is CSVEGGTVSYEQYF. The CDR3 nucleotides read TGCAGCGTTGAAGGGGGGACAGTCTCCTACGAGCAGTACTTC.

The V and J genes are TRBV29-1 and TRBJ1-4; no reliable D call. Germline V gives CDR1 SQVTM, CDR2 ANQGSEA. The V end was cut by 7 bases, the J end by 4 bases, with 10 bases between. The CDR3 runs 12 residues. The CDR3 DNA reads TGCAGCGGAGCAGGTTATAATGAAAAACTGTTTTTT. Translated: CSGAGYNEKLFF. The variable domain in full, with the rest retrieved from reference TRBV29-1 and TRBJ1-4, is SAVISQKPSRDICQRGTSLTIQCQVDSQVTMMFWYRQQPGQSLTLIATANQGSEATYESGFVIDKFPISRPNLTFSTLTVSNMSPEDSSIYLCSGAGYNEKLFFGSGTQLSVL.

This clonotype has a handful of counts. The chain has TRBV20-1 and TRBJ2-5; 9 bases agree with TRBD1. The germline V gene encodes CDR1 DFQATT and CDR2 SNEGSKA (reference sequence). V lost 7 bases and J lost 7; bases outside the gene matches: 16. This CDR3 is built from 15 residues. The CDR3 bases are TGCAGTGTTGAGCGGACAGGGGACGCCCGGGGGACCCAGTACTTC. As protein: CSVERTGDARGTQYF.

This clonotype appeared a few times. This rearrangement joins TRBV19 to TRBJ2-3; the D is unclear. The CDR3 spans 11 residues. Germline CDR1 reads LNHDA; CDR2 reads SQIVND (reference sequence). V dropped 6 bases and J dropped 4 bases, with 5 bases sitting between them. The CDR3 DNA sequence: TGTGCCAGTAGGACCCCAGATACGCAGTATTTT. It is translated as CASRTPDTQYF.

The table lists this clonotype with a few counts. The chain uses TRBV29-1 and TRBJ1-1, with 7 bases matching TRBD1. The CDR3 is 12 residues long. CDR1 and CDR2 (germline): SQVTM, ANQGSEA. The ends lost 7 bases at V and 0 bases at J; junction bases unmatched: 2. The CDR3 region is CSGGQLNTEAFF. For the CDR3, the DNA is TGCAGCGGGGGACAGTTGAACACTGAAGCTTTCTTT.

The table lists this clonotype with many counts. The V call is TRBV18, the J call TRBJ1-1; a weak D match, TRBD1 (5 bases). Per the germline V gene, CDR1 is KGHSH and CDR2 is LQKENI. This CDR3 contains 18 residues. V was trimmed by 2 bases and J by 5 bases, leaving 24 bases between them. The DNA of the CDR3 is TGTGCCAGCTCACCATTCCCCAACTTGGGGCAGGGAGGTACTGAAGCTTTCTTT. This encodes CASSPFPNLGQGGTEAFF.

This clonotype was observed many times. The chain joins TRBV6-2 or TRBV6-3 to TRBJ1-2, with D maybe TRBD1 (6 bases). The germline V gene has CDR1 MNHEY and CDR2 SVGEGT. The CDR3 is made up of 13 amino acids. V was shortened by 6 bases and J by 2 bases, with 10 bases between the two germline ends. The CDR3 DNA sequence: TGTGCCAGCAGGCGAGGGGGAAACTATGGCTACACCTTC. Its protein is CASRRGGNYGYTF.

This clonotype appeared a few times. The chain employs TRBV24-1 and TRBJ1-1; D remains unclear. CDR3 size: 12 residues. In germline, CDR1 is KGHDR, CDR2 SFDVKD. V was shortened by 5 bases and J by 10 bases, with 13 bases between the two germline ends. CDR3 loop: CATSAEGRRAFF. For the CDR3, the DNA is TGTGCCACCAGTGCTGAAGGACGGAGAGCTTTCTTT.

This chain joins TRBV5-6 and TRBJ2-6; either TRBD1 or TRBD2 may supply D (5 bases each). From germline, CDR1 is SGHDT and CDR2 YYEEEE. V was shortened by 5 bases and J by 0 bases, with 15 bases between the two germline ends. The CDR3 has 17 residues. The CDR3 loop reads CASSGRGRISGANVLTF. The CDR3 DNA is TGTGCCAGCAGTGGTAGGGGACGGATCTCTGGGGCCAACGTCCTGACTTTC.

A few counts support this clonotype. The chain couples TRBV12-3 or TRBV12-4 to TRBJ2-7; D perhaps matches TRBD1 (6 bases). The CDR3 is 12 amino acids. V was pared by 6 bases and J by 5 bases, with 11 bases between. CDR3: CASRRDNNEQYF. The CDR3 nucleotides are TGTGCCAGCAGAAGGGACAACAACGAGCAGTACTTC.

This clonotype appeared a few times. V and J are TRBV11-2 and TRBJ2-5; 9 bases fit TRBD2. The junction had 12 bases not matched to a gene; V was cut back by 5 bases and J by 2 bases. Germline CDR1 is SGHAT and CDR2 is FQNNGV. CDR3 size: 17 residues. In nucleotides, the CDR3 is TGTGCCAGCAGCCCGTGGGGACTAGCAGATAAACAAGAGACCCAGTACTTC. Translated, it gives CASSPWGLADKQETQYF. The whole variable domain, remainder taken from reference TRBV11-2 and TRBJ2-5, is EAGVAQSPRYKIIEKRQSVAFWCNPISGHATLYWYQQILGQGPKLLIQFQNNGVVDDSQLPKDRFSAERLKGVDSTLKIQPAKLEDSAVYLCASSPWGLADKQETQYFGPGTRLLVL.

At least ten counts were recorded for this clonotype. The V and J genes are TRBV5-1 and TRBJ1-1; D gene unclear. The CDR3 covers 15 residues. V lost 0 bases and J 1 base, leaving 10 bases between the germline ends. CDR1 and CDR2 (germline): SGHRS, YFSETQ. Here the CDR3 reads CASSLESAGNTEAFF. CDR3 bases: TGCGCCAGCAGCTTGGAGTCGGCAGGGAACACTGAAGCTTTCTTT.

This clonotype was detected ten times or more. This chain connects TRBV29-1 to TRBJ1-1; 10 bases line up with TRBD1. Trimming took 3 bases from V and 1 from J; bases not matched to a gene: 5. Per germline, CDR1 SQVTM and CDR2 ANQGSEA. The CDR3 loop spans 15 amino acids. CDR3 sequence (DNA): TGCAGCGTTGATCGACAGGGGGCAGGGAACACTGAAGCTTTCTTT. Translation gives CSVDRQGAGNTEAFF.

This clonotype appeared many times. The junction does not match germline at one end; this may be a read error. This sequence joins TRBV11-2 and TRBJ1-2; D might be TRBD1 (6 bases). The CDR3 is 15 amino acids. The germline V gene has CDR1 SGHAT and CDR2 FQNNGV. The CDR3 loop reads CASSLEDRTNYGYTF. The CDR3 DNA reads TGTGCCAGCAGCCTAGAGGACAGAACTAACTATGGCTACACCTTC.

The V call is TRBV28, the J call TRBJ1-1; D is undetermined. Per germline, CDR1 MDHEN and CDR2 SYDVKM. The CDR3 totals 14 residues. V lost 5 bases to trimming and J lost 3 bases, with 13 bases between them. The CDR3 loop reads CASSPHVPYTEAFF. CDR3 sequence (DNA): TGTGCCAGCAGTCCCCACGTGCCGTACACTGAAGCTTTCTTT.